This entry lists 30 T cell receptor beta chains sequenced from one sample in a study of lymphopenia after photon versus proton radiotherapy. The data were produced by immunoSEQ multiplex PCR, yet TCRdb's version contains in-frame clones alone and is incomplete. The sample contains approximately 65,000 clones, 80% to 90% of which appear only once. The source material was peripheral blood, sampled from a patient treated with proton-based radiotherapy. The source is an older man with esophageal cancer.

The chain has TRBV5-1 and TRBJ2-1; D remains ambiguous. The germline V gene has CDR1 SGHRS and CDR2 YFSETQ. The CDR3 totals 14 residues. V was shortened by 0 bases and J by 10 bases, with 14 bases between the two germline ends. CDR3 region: CASSLESDQREQFF. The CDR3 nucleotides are TGCGCCAGCAGCTTGGAAAGCGACCAGAGGGAGCAGTTCTTC.

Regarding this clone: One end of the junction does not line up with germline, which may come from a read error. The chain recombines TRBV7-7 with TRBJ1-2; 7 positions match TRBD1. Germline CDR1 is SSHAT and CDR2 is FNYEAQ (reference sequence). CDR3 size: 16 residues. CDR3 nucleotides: TGTGCTAGCAGCACTGGGCCTGGGGACAGCAACTATGGCTACACCTTC. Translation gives CASSTGPGDSNYGYTF.

The chain's CDR3 is CASSTDRGGTGELFF. CDR3 in DNA: TGCGCCAGCAGTACTGACAGGGGCGGCACCGGGGAGCTGTTTTTT. The chain is built from TRBV5-1 and TRBJ2-2, with 8 bases fitting TRBD1. This CDR3 comprises 15 residues. V lost 5 bases and J lost 4; bases outside the gene matches: 7. CDR1 and CDR2 (germline): SGHRS, YFSETQ.

CDR3 region: CASSYLGRIETQYF. CDR3 nucleotides: TGTGCCAGCAGTTACTTGGGTAGGATAGAGACCCAGTACTTC. V usage is TRBV6-5 and J usage is TRBJ2-5; D call uncertain. CDR1 is MNHEY and CDR2 is SVGAGI in the germline V gene. Trimming stripped 1 base from V and 4 bases from J, with 10 bases between. The CDR3 covers 14 residues.

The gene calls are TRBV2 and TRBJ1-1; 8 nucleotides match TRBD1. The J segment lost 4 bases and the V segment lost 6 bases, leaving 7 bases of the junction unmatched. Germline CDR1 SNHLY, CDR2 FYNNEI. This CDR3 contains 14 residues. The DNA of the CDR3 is TGTGCCAGCAGCCAAAGGACAGGGTCCACTGAAGCTTTCTTT. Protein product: CASSQRTGSTEAFF.

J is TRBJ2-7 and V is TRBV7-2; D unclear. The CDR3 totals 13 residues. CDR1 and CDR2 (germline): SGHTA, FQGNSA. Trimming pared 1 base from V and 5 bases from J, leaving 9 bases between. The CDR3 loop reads CASSLDLANEQYF. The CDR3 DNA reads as TGTGCCAGCAGCTTAGATCTGGCTAACGAGCAGTACTTC.

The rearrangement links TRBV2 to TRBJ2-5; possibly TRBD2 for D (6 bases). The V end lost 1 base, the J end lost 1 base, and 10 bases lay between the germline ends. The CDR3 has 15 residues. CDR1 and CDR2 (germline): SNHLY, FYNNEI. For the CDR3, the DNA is TGTGCCAGCAGTGAAGGGCAGGGAGGCCAAGAGACCCAGTACTTC. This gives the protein CASSEGQGGQETQYF.

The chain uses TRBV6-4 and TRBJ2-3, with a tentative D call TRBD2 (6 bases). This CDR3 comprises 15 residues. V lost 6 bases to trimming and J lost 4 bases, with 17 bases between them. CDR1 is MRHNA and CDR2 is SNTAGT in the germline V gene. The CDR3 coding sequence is TGTGCCAGCAGCGCCTTTGCGGGAAGAGCAGATACGCAGTATTTT. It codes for CASSAFAGRADTQYF.

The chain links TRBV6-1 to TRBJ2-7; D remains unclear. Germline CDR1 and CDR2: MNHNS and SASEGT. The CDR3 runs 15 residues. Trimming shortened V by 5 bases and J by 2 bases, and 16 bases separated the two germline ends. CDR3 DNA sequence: TGTGCCAGCAGTATGTTTGGGCGTCAGACCTACGAGCAGTACTTC. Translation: CASSMFGRQTYEQYF.

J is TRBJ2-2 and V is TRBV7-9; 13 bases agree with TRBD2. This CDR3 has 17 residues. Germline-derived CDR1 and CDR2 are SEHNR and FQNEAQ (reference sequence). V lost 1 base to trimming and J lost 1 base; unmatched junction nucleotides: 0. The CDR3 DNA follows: TGTGCCAGCAGCTTAGGGACTAGCGGGGGGAACACCGGGGAGCTGTTTTTT. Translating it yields CASSLGTSGGNTGELFF.

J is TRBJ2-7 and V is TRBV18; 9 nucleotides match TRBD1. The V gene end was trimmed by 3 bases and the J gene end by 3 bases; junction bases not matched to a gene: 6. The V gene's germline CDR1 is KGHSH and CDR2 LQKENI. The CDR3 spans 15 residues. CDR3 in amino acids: CASSPRTGEYYEQYF. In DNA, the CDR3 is TGTGCCAGCTCACCCCGGACAGGGGAATACTACGAGCAGTACTTC.

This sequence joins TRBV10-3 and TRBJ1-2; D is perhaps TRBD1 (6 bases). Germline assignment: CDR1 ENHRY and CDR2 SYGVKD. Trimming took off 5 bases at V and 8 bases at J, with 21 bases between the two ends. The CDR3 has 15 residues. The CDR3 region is CAISIPGAAGRGYTF. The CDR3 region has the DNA TGTGCCATCAGTATCCCAGGGGCCGCGGGGAGAGGCTACACCTTC.

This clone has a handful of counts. CDR3 bases: TGTGCCAGCAGCCAACTTAAAGCGGGAGGGCGAAACATTCAGTACTTC. It yields the protein CASSQLKAGGRNIQYF. The gene calls are TRBV28 and TRBJ2-4, with TRBD2 identical over 10 bases. Trimming removed 6 bases from V and 6 bases from J; junction bases left unmatched: 11. Germline CDR1 and CDR2: MDHEN and SYDVKM. This CDR3 is built from 16 residues. The full variable domain, with the rest looked up from reference TRBV28 and TRBJ2-4, is DVKVTQSSRYLVKRTGEKVFLECVQDMDHENMFWYRQDPGLGLRLIYFSYDVKMKEKGDIPEGYSVSREKKERFSLILESASTNQTSMYLCASSQLKAGGRNIQYFGAGTRLSVL.

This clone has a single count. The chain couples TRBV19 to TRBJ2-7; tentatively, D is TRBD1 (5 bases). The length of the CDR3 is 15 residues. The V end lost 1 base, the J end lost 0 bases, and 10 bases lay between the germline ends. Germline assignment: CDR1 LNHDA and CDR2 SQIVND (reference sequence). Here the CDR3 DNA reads TGTGCCAGTAGTATAGTGGCGACAGCCTCCTACGAGCAGTACTTC. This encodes CASSIVATASYEQYF.

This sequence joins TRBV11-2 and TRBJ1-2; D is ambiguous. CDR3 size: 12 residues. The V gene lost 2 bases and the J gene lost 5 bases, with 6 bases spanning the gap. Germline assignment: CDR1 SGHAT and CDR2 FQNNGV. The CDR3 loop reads CASSLSLYGYTF. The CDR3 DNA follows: TGTGCCAGCAGCTTATCACTATATGGCTACACCTTC.

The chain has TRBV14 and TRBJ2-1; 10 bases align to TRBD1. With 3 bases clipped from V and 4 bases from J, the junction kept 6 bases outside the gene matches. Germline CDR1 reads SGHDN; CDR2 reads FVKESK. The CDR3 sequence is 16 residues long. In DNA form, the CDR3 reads TGTGCCAGCAGCCAGCTCCCGGGACAGGGGTACAATGAGCAGTTCTTC. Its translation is CASSQLPGQGYNEQFF.

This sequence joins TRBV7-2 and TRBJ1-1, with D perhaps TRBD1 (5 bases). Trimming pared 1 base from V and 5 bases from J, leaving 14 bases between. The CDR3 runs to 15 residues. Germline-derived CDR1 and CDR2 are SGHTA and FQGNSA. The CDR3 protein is CASSLDLQGRTEAFF. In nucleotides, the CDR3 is TGTGCCAGCAGCTTAGACTTGCAGGGTCGAACTGAAGCTTTCTTT.

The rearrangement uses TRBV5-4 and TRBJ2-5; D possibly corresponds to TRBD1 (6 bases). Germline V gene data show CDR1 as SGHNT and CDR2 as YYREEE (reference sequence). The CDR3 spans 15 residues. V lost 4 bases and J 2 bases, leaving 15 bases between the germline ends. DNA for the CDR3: TGTGCCAGCAGCCCCAGAGGGGGTATACAAGAGACCCAGTACTTC. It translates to CASSPRGGIQETQYF.

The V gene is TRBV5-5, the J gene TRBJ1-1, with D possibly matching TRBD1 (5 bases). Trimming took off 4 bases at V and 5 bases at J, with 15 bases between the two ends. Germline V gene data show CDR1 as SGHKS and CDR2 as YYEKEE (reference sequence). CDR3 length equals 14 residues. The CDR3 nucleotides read TGTGCCAGCAGCGTGACAGTTGCAGCGACTGAAGCTTTCTTT. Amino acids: CASSVTVAATEAFF.

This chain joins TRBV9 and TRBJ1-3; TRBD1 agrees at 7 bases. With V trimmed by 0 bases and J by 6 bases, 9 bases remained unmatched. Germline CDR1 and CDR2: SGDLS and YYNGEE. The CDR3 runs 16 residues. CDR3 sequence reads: CASSVVPDRWKNTIYF. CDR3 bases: TGTGCCAGCAGCGTAGTCCCGGACAGGTGGAAAAACACCATATATTTT.

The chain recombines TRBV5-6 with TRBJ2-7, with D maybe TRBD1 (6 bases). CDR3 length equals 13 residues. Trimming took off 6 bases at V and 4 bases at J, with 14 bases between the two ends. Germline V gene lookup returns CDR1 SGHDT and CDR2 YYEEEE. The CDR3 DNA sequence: TGTGCCAGCACGCAGGGGCGGGCATACGAGCAGTACTTC. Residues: CASTQGRAYEQYF.

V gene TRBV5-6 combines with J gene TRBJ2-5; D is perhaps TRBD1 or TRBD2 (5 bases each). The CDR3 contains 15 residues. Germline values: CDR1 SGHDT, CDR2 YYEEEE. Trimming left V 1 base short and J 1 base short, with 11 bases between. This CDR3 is CASSLRGGPQETQYF. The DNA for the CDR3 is TGTGCCAGCAGCTTGCGTGGGGGACCCCAAGAGACCCAGTACTTC.

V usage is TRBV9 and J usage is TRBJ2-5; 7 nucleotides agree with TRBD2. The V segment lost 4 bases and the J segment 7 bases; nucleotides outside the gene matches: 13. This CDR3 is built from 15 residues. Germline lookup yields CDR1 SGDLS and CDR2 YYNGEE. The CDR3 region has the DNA TGTGCCAGCAGCCCAAGCGGGGACTCCCGAGGGACCCAGTACTTC. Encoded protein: CASSPSGDSRGTQYF.

CDR3 sequence: CAWSGGDTEAFF. DNA of the CDR3: TGTGCCTGGAGTGGAGGGGACACTGAAGCTTTCTTT. The V gene is TRBV30, the J gene TRBJ1-1, with D possibly being TRBD1 (5 bases). Trimming stripped 1 base from V and 3 bases from J, with 6 bases between. CDR1 and CDR2 from the germline V gene are GTSNPN and SVGIG (reference sequence). The CDR3 loop spans 12 amino acids.

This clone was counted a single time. This CDR3 reads CASSQVGDTQYF. In DNA, the CDR3 is TGCGCCAGCAGCCAAGTGGGGGATACGCAGTATTTT. This sequence joins TRBV4-3 and TRBJ2-3; no clear D. This CDR3 contains 12 residues. Between the trimmed V and J ends, which lost 1 base and 6 bases, there was a span of 5 bases. CDR1 LGHNA and CDR2 YSLEER come from the germline V gene.

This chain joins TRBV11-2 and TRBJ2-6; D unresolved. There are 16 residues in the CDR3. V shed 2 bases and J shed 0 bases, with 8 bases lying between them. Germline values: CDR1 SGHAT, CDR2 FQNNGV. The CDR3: CASSLLKSSGANVLTF. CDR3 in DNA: TGTGCCAGCAGCTTATTGAAGAGCTCTGGGGCCAACGTCCTGACTTTC.

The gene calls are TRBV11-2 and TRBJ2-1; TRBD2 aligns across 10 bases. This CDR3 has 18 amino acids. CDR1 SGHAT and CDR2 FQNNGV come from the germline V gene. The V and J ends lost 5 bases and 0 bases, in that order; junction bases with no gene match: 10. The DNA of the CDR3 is TGTGCCAGCAGCGTCCTGGGGGCTAGCGGGAGCTCCTACAATGAGCAGTTCTTC. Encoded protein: CASSVLGASGSSYNEQFF.

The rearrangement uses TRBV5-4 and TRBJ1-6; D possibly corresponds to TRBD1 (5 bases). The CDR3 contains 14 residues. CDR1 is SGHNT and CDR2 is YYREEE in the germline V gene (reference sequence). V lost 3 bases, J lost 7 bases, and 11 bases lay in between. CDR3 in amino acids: CASSWGKVNSPLHF. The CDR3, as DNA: TGTGCCAGCAGCTGGGGGAAAGTAAATTCACCCCTCCACTTT.

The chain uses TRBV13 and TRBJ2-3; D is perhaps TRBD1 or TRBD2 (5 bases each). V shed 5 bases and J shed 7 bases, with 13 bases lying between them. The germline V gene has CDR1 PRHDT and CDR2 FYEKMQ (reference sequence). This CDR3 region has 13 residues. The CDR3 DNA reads TGTGCCAGCAGCCCGATTGGGGGAAATACGCAGTATTTT. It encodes CASSPIGGNTQYF.

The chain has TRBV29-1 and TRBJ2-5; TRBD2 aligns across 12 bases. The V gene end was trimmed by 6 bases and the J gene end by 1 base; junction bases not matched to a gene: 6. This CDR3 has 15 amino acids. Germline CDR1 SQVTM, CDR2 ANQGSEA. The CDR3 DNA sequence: TGCAGCGTCCGAAGACTAGCGGGGGCCCAAGAGACCCAGTACTTC. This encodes CSVRRLAGAQETQYF.